The subject of this entry is one T cell receptor (beta chain). Antigen: not known. These data come from a study of OX40 agonist ivuxolimab in advanced cancers. Study context: Prior therapy, whether anti-PD-1, anti-PD-L1 or anti-CTLA-4, was allowed, and 40% had some. Study findings and constraints: Undetermined was the antigen specificity of the expanded peripheral T cells.

Clones were sequenced by immunoSEQ multiplex PCR, and TCRdb holds only the in-frame ones, with some missing. The sample shows around 92,000 clones, 93% of them seen only once. Autoimmune disease history or systemic immunosuppression led to patient exclusion. Collection of blood occurred at baseline, at cycle 4 day 1, and at cycle 7 day 1. Material: CD4+ or CD8+ T cells sorted from blood, obtained in a trial of the OX40 agonist ivuxolimab. This receptor was obtained from an adult with an advanced solid tumor such as melanoma, head and neck, liver or kidney cancer.

In nucleotides, the CDR3 is TGTGCCATCAATTCTAAACTAGCGGGAGCGACAGATACGCAGTATTTT. Its protein is CAINSKLAGATDTQYF. The V call is TRBV10-3, the J call TRBJ2-3; TRBD2 agrees at 11 bases. The CDR3 extends over 16 amino acids. Germline V CDR1 and CDR2: ENHRY, SYGVKD. V lost 7 bases to trimming and J lost 3 bases; unmatched junction nucleotides: 9.